The 32 T cell receptor beta chains below come from one sample, sequenced in a study of cytomegalovirus exposure and HLA in healthy donors (dated by TCRdb to 2016 to 2017). Libraries were made using the immunoSEQ multiplex PCR assay. For the multiplex PCR, a mixture combining 60 forward primers for TCR Vbeta segments and 13 reverse primers for TCR Jbeta segments was used. The clones in this table, taken by TCRdb from immuneACCESS, are in-frame only. Not every clone is retained; where verified, under half of the shortfall comes from an unresolved V gene, and the cause of the rest is unknown. The sample table holds 130,000 to 150,000 clones, of which around three quarters were seen once. Over 2% of the sample is taken by the ten largest. Specimen: PBMCs. These receptors were collected from a man in his thirties or forties in good health and CMV-seronegative.

V is TRBV6-1 and J is TRBJ2-5; 12 nucleotides align to TRBD1. This CDR3 is 17 amino acids long. With 3 bases clipped from V and 4 bases from J, the junction kept 9 bases outside the gene matches. Germline V gives CDR1 MNHNS, CDR2 SASEGT. CDR3 DNA sequence: TGTGCCAGCAGTGACCCGGGACAGGGGGCGTCGGGAGAGACCCAGTACTTC. Residues: CASSDPGQGASGETQYF.

This chain connects TRBV19 to TRBJ2-7; 8 nucleotides agree with TRBD1. After removal of 6 bases from V and 6 bases from J, the junction contained 7 bases not matched to a gene. The germline V gene has CDR1 LNHDA and CDR2 SQIVND (reference sequence). The CDR3 has 13 amino acids. In DNA form, the CDR3 reads TGTGCCAGTAGCGAGACAGGGGTGAGCGAGCAGTACTTC. Translated: CASSETGVSEQYF.

This clone has only one observation. The chain combines TRBV5-1 with TRBJ2-6; D might be TRBD1 (5 bases). Germline V lookup: CDR1 SGHRS, CDR2 YFSETQ. Trimming left V 0 bases short and J 2 bases short, with 9 bases between. The CDR3 is made up of 16 amino acids. The chain's CDR3 is CASSLDRPTGANVLTF. Written as DNA, the CDR3 is TGCGCCAGCAGCTTGGACAGGCCGACTGGGGCCAACGTCCTGACTTTC. The full variable domain, completed using reference TRBV5-1 and TRBJ2-6, is KAGVTQTPRYLIKTRGQQVTLSCSPISGHRSVSWYQQTPGQGLQFLFEYFSETQRNKGNFPGRFSGRQFSNSRSEMNVSTLELGDSALYLCASSLDRPTGANVLTFGAGSRLTVL.

The chain carries TRBV6-5 and TRBJ2-7; 8 bases align to TRBD2. The CDR3 sequence is 15 residues long. The germline V gene encodes CDR1 MNHEY and CDR2 SVGAGI. V lost 6 bases and J lost 3; bases outside the gene matches: 10. This chain's CDR3 is CASRSYLAGIYEQYF. DNA of the CDR3: TGTGCCAGCAGGTCGTACCTAGCGGGTATCTACGAGCAGTACTTC.

The chain employs TRBV6-5 and TRBJ1-2; D unclear. The germline CDR1 and CDR2 sequences are MNHEY and SVGAGI. V shed 7 bases and J shed 7 bases, with 13 bases lying between them. This CDR3 is built from 12 residues. CDR3 protein: CASTTLAGGYTF. Here the CDR3 DNA reads TGTGCCAGCACTACCCTCGCCGGTGGCTACACCTTC.

The rearrangement uses TRBV5-6 and TRBJ2-3; D not certain. The germline gives CDR1 SGHDT, CDR2 YYEEEE. V dropped 5 bases and J dropped 2 bases, with 15 bases sitting between them. This CDR3 is 15 amino acids long. Written as DNA, the CDR3 is TGTGCCAGCAGTGTCCGTTTAACAGACACAGATACGCAGTATTTT. Translating gives CASSVRLTDTDTQYF.

The chain employs TRBV5-1 and TRBJ2-7, with 7 positions matching TRBD1. V lost 0 bases, J lost 4 bases, and 4 bases stayed unmatched. Germline V gives CDR1 SGHRS, CDR2 YFSETQ. This CDR3 has 14 residues. CDR3 region: CASSLGQGAYEQYF. The CDR3 DNA sequence: TGCGCCAGCAGCTTGGGACAGGGTGCTTACGAGCAGTACTTC.

As concerns this clone: The junction does not match germline at one end; this may be a read error. V usage is TRBV28 and J usage is TRBJ1-2; D might be TRBD1 (6 bases). The CDR3 totals 14 residues. Germline loops: CDR1 MDHEN, CDR2 SYDVKM. CDR3 amino acids: CASSRAGVLGHFSF. The CDR3 nucleotides are TGTGCCAGCAGTAGGGCAGGGGTATTGGGCCACTTCTCCTTC.

This chain joins TRBV6-5 and TRBJ1-1; possibly TRBD1 for D (6 bases). The CDR3 sequence is 15 residues long. Germline assignment: CDR1 MNHEY and CDR2 SVGAGI. Between the trimmed V and J ends, which lost 4 bases and 0 bases, there was a span of 12 bases. CDR3 residues: CASSFDRMLNTEAFF. Written as DNA, the CDR3 is TGTGCCAGCAGTTTCGACAGGATGCTGAACACTGAAGCTTTCTTT.

The chain joins TRBV5-1 to TRBJ2-3; 9 bases map to TRBD1. CDR1 and CDR2 (germline): SGHRS, YFSETQ. V shed 1 base, J shed 3 bases, and the junction held 6 bases outside the gene matches. This CDR3 comprises 16 residues. The CDR3 DNA follows: TGCGCCAGCAGCTTGTTCCCGGGACAGGGTACAGATACGCAGTATTTT. As protein: CASSLFPGQGTDTQYF.

Only a few counts were recorded for this clone. This rearrangement joins TRBV6-5 to TRBJ1-1; 7 positions match TRBD1. Losses at the gene ends were 5 bases for V and 6 bases for J; bases not matched to a gene: 9. This CDR3 comprises 14 residues. Germline lookup yields CDR1 MNHEY and CDR2 SVGAGI. The CDR3 here is CASSPRDSLAEAFF. CDR3 bases: TGTGCCAGCAGTCCACGGGACAGCTTGGCTGAAGCTTTCTTT.

V and J are TRBV6-1 and TRBJ1-6; TRBD1 aligns across 10 bases. Germline-derived CDR1 and CDR2 are MNHNS and SASEGT. Trimming cost V 4 bases and J 2 bases; bases outside gene matches: 2. CDR3 length: 16 residues. The CDR3 here is CASSATGGTYNSPLHF. The CDR3 DNA sequence: TGTGCCAGCAGTGCGACAGGGGGCACCTATAATTCACCCCTCCACTTT.

This chain joins TRBV27 and TRBJ2-3; perhaps TRBD2 as D (6 bases). Deletions cut 6 bases from V and 0 bases from J, with 10 bases between. CDR1 and CDR2 from the germline V gene are MNHEY and SMNVEV (reference sequence). The CDR3 sequence is 14 residues long. The CDR3 DNA sequence: TGTGCCAGCAGCATCGGGACTAGCACAGATACGCAGTATTTT. Its protein product is CASSIGTSTDTQYF.

This chain links TRBV27 with TRBJ2-1; 11 bases match TRBD2. With V trimmed by 3 bases and J by 4 bases, 11 bases remained unmatched. Germline V lookup: CDR1 MNHEY, CDR2 SMNVEV (reference sequence). The CDR3 is 18 residues long. The CDR3 sequence is CASSFPLRTSGFYNEQFF. CDR3 coding DNA: TGTGCCAGCAGTTTCCCCCTCCGGACTAGCGGGTTTTACAATGAGCAGTTCTTC.

This clone occurred a few times. V and J are TRBV6-5 and TRBJ1-2, with D possibly matching TRBD1 (6 bases). The V gene lost 10 bases and the J gene lost 5 bases, with 20 bases spanning the gap. The CDR3 length is 14 residues. The germline CDR1 and CDR2 sequences are MNHEY and SVGAGI. In DNA form, the CDR3 reads TGTGCCAACATCACAGGGACGCCCAGTTATGGCTACACCTTC. Translating gives CANITGTPSYGYTF.

The DNA for the CDR3 is TGCGCCAGCAGCCTACAGGACAGGGGGATCCCGAACACCGGGGAGCTGTTTTTT. This encodes CASSLQDRGIPNTGELFF. The chain links TRBV5-1 to TRBJ2-2, with TRBD1 matching 10 bases. The CDR3 has 18 residues. From germline, CDR1 is SGHRS and CDR2 YFSETQ. V shed 4 bases and J 0 bases; nucleotides not matched to a gene: 9.

V usage is TRBV9 and J usage is TRBJ1-1, with 9 positions matching TRBD1. Germline V gives CDR1 SGDLS, CDR2 YYNGEE. The V segment lost 3 bases and the J segment 7 bases; nucleotides outside the gene matches: 7. This CDR3 is built from 14 residues. The CDR3 sequence is CASSDTGGIGEAFF. As DNA, the CDR3 is TGTGCCAGCAGCGATACAGGGGGCATCGGTGAAGCTTTCTTT.

This chain uses TRBV29-1 with TRBJ2-3; the match to TRBD2 covers 11 bases. V trimming: 0 bases; J trimming: 6 bases; junction bases outside the gene matches: 8. The V gene's germline CDR1 is SQVTM and CDR2 ANQGSEA. This CDR3 has 16 residues. The CDR3 DNA sequence: TGCAGCGTTGAAGATCGACTAGCGGGGACATCGGATACGCAGTATTTT. Translating gives CSVEDRLAGTSDTQYF.

The chain recombines TRBV2 with TRBJ2-7; D uncertain. The V end lost 2 bases, the J end lost 3 bases, and 5 bases lay between the germline ends. Germline V gene lookup returns CDR1 SNHLY and CDR2 FYNNEI. This CDR3 has 12 amino acids. The CDR3 reads CASSEILYEQYF. The CDR3 DNA reads as TGTGCCAGCAGTGAAATTCTCTACGAGCAGTACTTC.

V and J are TRBV7-9 and TRBJ1-6, with 7 bases aligning to TRBD1. The CDR3 length is 18 residues. Germline V CDR1 and CDR2: SEHNR, FQNEAQ (reference sequence). The ends lost 2 bases at V and 0 bases at J; junction bases unmatched: 7. The CDR3 sequence: CASSLTEQGSSYNSPLHF. CDR3 DNA: TGTGCCAGCAGCTTAACCGAACAGGGGAGCTCCTATAATTCACCCCTCCACTTT. Variable domain in full (rest from reference TRBV7-9 and TRBJ1-6): DTGVSQNPRHKITKRGQNVTFRCDPISEHNRLYWYRQTLGQGPEFLTYFQNEAQLEKSRLLSDRFSAERPKGSFSTLEIQRTEQGDSAMYLCASSLTEQGSSYNSPLHFGNGTRLTVT.

The J gene is TRBJ1-4, the V gene TRBV7-2; D unclear. Trimming stripped 7 bases from V and 5 bases from J, with 17 bases between. Germline CDR1 is SGHTA and CDR2 is FQGNSA. CDR3 size: 15 residues. The CDR3 reads CASTDGFSVNEKLFF. The CDR3 DNA sequence: TGTGCCAGCACCGACGGGTTCTCAGTAAATGAAAAACTGTTTTTT.

The rearrangement joins TRBV7-9 to TRBJ1-2; 7 bases are shared with TRBD1. V lost 1 base and J lost 4; bases outside the gene matches: 3. In germline, CDR1 is SEHNR, CDR2 FQNEAQ (reference sequence). The length of the CDR3 is 14 residues. CDR3 nucleotides: TGTGCCAGCAGCTTAGACCAGGGGGGCTATGGCTACACCTTC. Protein product: CASSLDQGGYGYTF.

This sequence joins TRBV9 and TRBJ1-4, with D unresolved. The germline CDR1 and CDR2 sequences are SGDLS and YYNGEE. There are 15 residues in the CDR3. The ends were cut back, 0 bases at V and 2 bases at J, with 8 bases in the middle. The CDR3 DNA sequence: TGTGCCAGCAGCGTAGGGCCGCAGACTAATGAAAAACTGTTTTTT. It encodes CASSVGPQTNEKLFF.

The chain has TRBV6-7 and TRBJ1-5; tentative D call: TRBD1 (5 bases). TRBV6-7 is marked as an open reading frame, function uncertain. The CDR3 extends over 18 amino acids. The V gene lost 0 bases and the J gene lost 3 bases, with 18 bases spanning the gap. CDR3 DNA sequence: TGTGCCAGCAGTTACTCGATTGTAAGCAGGGCAAACAATCAGCCCCAGCATTTT. The encoded protein is CASSYSIVSRANNQPQHF.

The genes are TRBV2 and TRBJ1-5; D is perhaps TRBD1 (6 bases). CDR3 size: 15 residues. Between the trimmed V and J ends, which lost 5 bases and 5 bases, there was a span of 16 bases. Germline-derived CDR1 and CDR2 are SNHLY and FYNNEI. CDR3 loop: CASSLDSPIHQPQHF. CDR3 nucleotides: TGTGCCAGCAGTTTGGACAGCCCGATCCATCAGCCCCAGCATTTT. Supplemented by reference TRBV2 and TRBJ1-5, the full variable domain reads EPEVTQTPSHQVTQMGQEVILRCVPISNHLYFYWYRQILGQKVEFLVSFYNNEISEKSEIFDDQFSVERPDGSNFTLKIRSTKLEDSAMYFCASSLDSPIHQPQHFGDGTRLSIL.

This chain connects TRBV5-1 to TRBJ1-1; a weak D match, TRBD1 (5 bases). This CDR3 has 14 amino acids. CDR1 is SGHRS and CDR2 is YFSETQ in the germline V gene. V shed 2 bases and J shed 3 bases, with 11 bases lying between them. CDR3 nucleotide sequence: TGCGCCAGCAGCTTACGGGGGACCTACACTGAAGCTTTCTTT. It codes for CASSLRGTYTEAFF.

This clone was picked up a small number of times. The rearrangement uses TRBV9 and TRBJ1-1; 9 bases line up with TRBD1. CDR3 length equals 16 residues. Germline V gene lookup returns CDR1 SGDLS and CDR2 YYNGEE. Trimming at V came to 3 bases and at J to 0 bases, leaving 6 bases not matched to a gene. CDR3 sequence (DNA): TGTGCCAGCAGCGGGGGGACAGGGACCATGAACACTGAAGCTTTCTTT. Amino acid sequence: CASSGGTGTMNTEAFF.

The chain employs TRBV4-1 and TRBJ1-2; tentatively, D is TRBD1 (5 bases). The CDR3 runs 13 residues. The germline V gene encodes CDR1 MGHRA and CDR2 YSYEKL. With 4 bases removed from V and 5 bases from J, the gap between germline ends came to 11 bases. The CDR3 sequence: CASSPDGTYGYTF. CDR3 coding DNA: TGCGCCAGCAGCCCTGACGGGACTTATGGCTACACCTTC.

The rearrangement links TRBV5-1 to TRBJ2-7; 7 bases are a match to TRBD1. J was trimmed by 2 bases and V by 4 bases; bases with no gene match: 3. From germline, CDR1 is SGHRS and CDR2 YFSETQ. This CDR3 is 13 amino acids long. CDR3: CASSGTAAYEQYF. In nucleotides, the CDR3 is TGCGCCAGCAGCGGGACAGCAGCCTACGAGCAGTACTTC.

The genes are TRBV6-6 and TRBJ2-7, with 8 nucleotides matching TRBD2. V gave up 6 bases and J gave up 2 bases; unmatched junction bases: 9. The CDR3 runs to 15 residues. Germline V gene data show CDR1 as MNHNY and CDR2 as SVGAGI (reference sequence). This chain's CDR3 is CASRGAGELTYEQYF. The CDR3 coding sequence is TGTGCCAGCAGGGGAGCGGGGGAGCTGACCTACGAGCAGTACTTC.

This chain uses TRBV29-1 with TRBJ1-2, with 9 bases aligning to TRBD1. V was clipped by 4 bases and J by 5 bases; unmatched bases: 11. Germline loops: CDR1 SQVTM, CDR2 ANQGSEA. The CDR3 has 15 residues. CDR3 sequence reads: CSVVYSGQGIYGYTF. For the CDR3, the DNA is TGCAGCGTTGTTTATTCGGGACAGGGCATTTATGGCTACACCTTC.

J is TRBJ1-4 and V is TRBV12-5, with no clear D. Trimming removed 0 bases from V and 7 bases from J, with 15 bases in between. Germline V lookup: CDR1 LGHNT, CDR2 FRNRAP. The length of the CDR3 is 16 residues. The CDR3 reads CASGLVLGHLSEKLFF. Here the CDR3 DNA reads TGTGCTAGTGGTTTGGTACTAGGCCATTTGAGTGAAAAACTGTTTTTT.